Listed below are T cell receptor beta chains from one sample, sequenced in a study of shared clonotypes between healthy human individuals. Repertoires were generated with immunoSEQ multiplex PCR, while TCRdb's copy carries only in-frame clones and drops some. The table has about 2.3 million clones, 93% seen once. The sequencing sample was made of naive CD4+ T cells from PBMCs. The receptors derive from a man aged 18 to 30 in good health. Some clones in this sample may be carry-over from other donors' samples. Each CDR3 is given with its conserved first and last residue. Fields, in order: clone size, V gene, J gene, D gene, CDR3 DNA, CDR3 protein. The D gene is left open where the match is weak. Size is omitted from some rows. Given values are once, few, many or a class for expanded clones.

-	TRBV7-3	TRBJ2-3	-	TGTGCCAGCAGCTCGTCTAGCGTCACAGATACGCAGTATTTT	CASSSSSVTDTQYF
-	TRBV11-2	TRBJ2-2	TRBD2	TGTGCCAGCAGCTTAGTGGGACTAGCGGACACCGGGGAGCTGTTTTTT	CASSLVGLADTGELFF
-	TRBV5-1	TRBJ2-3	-	TGCGCCAGCAGCTTGGTCGCAGAAGCAGATACGCAGTATTTT	CASSLVAEADTQYF
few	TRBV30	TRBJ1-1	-	TGTGCCTCGGACCTTCAGTGGGGGAAGACTGAAGCTTTCTTT	CASDLQWGKTEAFF
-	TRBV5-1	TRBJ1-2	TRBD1	TGCGCCAGCAGCTCAGGGGAGGGGGCATCTGGCTACACCTTC	CASSSGEGASGYTF
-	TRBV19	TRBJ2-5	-	TGTGCCAGTAGCCTCCAGGGAGTTAGGGAGACCCAGTACTTC	CASSLQGVRETQYF
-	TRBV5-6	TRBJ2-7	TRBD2	TGTGCCAGCAGCTTGGCCCTGGGACTAGCGGGCCCCTCCTACGAGCAGTACTTC	CASSLALGLAGPSYEQYF
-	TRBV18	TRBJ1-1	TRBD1	TGTGCCAGCTCACTGGGACAGCTAATGAACACTGAAGCTTTCTTT	CASSLGQLMNTEAFF
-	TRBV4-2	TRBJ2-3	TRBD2	TGTACTGGACTAGCGGCTAGCACAGATACGCAGTATTTT	CTGLAASTDTQYF
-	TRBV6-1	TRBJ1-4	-	TGTGCCAGCAAACTCCAGGGTGCAACTAATGAAAAACTGTTTTTT	CASKLQGATNEKLFF
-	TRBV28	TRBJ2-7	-	TGTGCCAGCAGTTCCTCACCGGGCAGGGCTTCCTACGAGCAGTACTTC	CASSSSPGRASYEQYF
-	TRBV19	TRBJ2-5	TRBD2	TGTGCCAGTAGTTTCGGGACTAGCGGGATGGAGACCCAGTACTTC	CASSFGTSGMETQYF
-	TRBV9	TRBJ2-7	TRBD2	TGTGCCAGCAGCCCCAATAGCGGGAGCTCCTACGAGCAGTACTTC	CASSPNSGSSYEQYF
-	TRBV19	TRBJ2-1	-	TGTGCCACCATGGACAGCTCCTACAATGAGCAGTTCTTC	CATMDSSYNEQFF
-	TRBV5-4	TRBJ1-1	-	TGTGCCAGCAGCTTGGACATTTTGAACACTGAAGCTTTCTTT	CASSLDILNTEAFF
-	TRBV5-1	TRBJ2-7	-	TGCGCCAGCAGCTTGTTTCCGGCGGACGAGCAGTACTTC	CASSLFPADEQYF
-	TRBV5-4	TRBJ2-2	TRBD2	TGTGCCAGCAGCAAGGGACTAGCGGGAGGTCCGAACACCGGGGAGCTGTTTTTT	CASSKGLAGGPNTGELFF
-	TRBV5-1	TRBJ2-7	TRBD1	TGCGCCAGCAGCTGGGGGACAGGGGGTAACCACGAGCAGTACTTC	CASSWGTGGNHEQYF
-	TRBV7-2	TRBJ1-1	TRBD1	TGTGCCAGCAGCCTCCGGACAGGCAACACTGAAGCTTTCTTT	CASSLRTGNTEAFF
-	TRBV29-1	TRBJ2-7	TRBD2	TGCAGCGTTAAGACTAGCGGCTCCTACGAGCAGTACTTC	CSVKTSGSYEQYF
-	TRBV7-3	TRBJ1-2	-	TGTGCCAGCAGCTTATTGGGGCAGGGAAATGGCTACACCTTC	CASSLLGQGNGYTF
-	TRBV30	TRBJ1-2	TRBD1	TGTGCCTGGAACCCGCTCGGGACAGGAGGCGGCTACACCTTC	CAWNPLGTGGGYTF
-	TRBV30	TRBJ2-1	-	TGTGCCTGGAGTGTATTGAGTGAGCAGTTCTTC	CAWSVLSEQFF
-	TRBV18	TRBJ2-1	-	TGTGCCAGCTCACCACTGGACTCCTACAATGAGCAGTTCTTC	CASSPLDSYNEQFF
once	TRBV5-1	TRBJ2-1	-	TGCGCCAGCAGCTTGGACGCAGGACCACCCAATGAGCAGTTCTTC	CASSLDAGPPNEQFF
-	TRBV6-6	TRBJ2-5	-	TGTGCCAGCGACGAAAGGGGCATTCAAGAGACCCAGTACTTC	CASDERGIQETQYF
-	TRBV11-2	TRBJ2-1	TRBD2	TGTGCCAGCAGCTTAGCGGGAGGGTTCTACAATGAGCAGTTCTTC	CASSLAGGFYNEQFF
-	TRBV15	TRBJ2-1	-	TGTGCCACGGGCAGAGGAACGGGGCCGTCCTCCTACAATGAGCAGTTCTTC	CATGRGTGPSSYNEQFF
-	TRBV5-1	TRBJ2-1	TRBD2	TGCGCCAGCAGCTTTAGCGGGAGGGCCCCGGGCAATGAGCAGTTCTTC	CASSFSGRAPGNEQFF
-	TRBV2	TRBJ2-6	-	TGTGCCAGCAGTGAGATCTCTGGGGCCAACGTCCTGACTTTC	CASSEISGANVLTF
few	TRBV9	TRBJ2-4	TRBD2	TGTGCCAGCAGCGTAGGGCGGCTAGCGGGAGGGCCCTTAGCCAAAAACATTCAGTACTTC	CASSVGRLAGGPLAKNIQYF
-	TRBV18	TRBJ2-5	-	TGTGCCAGCTCACAACTGACTAGTGGGAGTAAAGAGACCCAGTACTTC	CASSQLTSGSKETQYF
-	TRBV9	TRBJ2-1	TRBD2	TGTGCCAGCAGTACACTGGGACTAGCGGAGTACAATGAGCAGTTCTTC	CASSTLGLAEYNEQFF
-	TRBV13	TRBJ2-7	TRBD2	TGTGCCAGCAGCTGGAGCGGGAGGGTCAACGAGCAGTACTTC	CASSWSGRVNEQYF
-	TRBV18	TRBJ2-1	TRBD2	TGTGCCAGCTCACCACCGACGGCTAGCGGCAACAATGAGCAGTTCTTC	CASSPPTASGNNEQFF
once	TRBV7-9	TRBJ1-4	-	TGTGCCAGCAGTACGACAGATTTAAATGAAAAACTGTTTTTT	CASSTTDLNEKLFF
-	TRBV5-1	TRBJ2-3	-	TGCGCCAGCAGCGGTAGCGCCCGAACCCACACAGATACGCAGTATTTT	CASSGSARTHTDTQYF
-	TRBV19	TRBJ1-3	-	TGTGCCAGTAGTAGCGGGGCAGCTGGAAACACCATATATTTT	CASSSGAAGNTIYF
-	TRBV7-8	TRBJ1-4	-	TGTGCCAGCAGCTTAGGTCAGGGAACTAATGAAAAACTGTTTTTT	CASSLGQGTNEKLFF
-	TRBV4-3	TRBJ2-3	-	TGCGCCAGCAGCCAAAGCCGCACAGATACGCAGTATTTT	CASSQSRTDTQYF
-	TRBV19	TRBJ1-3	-	TGTGCCAGTAGTATGCTGGGATTGAACCCTGGAAACACCATATATTTT	CASSMLGLNPGNTIYF
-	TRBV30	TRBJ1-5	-	TGTGCCTGGAGTGTTATGAGGACTCAGCCCCAGCATTTT	CAWSVMRTQPQHF
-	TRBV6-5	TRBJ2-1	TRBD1	TGTGCCAGCAGCCCTGGGGACAGCCAGTACAATGAGCAGTTCTTC	CASSPGDSQYNEQFF
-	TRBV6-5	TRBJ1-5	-	TGTGCCAGCAGTTACTCGTCAGGGCCCTACCAGCCCCAGCATTTT	CASSYSSGPYQPQHF
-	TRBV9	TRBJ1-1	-	TGTGCCAGCAGCGTAGATCGTGGGGCACGCACTGAAGCTTTCTTT	CASSVDRGARTEAFF
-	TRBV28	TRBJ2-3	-	TGTGCCAGCAGGGGGCAGGACGATACGCAGTATTTT	CASRGQDDTQYF
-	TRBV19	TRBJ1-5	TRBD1	TGTGCCAGTAGTGCGCAGGGGGGATATAGCAATCAGCCCCAGCATTTT	CASSAQGGYSNQPQHF
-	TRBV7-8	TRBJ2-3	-	TGTGCCAGCAGCCCAAGCACAGATACGCAGTATTTT	CASSPSTDTQYF
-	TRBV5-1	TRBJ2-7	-	TGCGCCAGCAGCTTGGGGTCTAGGGCCAGGACCTACGAGCAGTACTTC	CASSLGSRARTYEQYF
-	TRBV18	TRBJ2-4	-	TGTGCCAGCTCACCCCAGGGGGCCAAAAACATTCAGTACTTC	CASSPQGAKNIQYF
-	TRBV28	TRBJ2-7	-	TGTGCCAGCAGTTTTGCCGGGAACTCCTACGAGCAGTACTTC	CASSFAGNSYEQYF
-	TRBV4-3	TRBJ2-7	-	TGCGCCAGCAGCCAATGGGTGACAGCCCCCGGACGAGCCCCCTACGAGCAGTACTTC	CASSQWVTAPGRAPYEQYF
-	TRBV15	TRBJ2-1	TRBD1	TGTGCCACCAGCAGGGGGACAGGGTCTCCCACTAGCCTCTTC	CATSRGTGSPTSLF
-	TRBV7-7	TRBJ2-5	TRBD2	TGTGCCAGCAGCTTAGGTCCTAGCGGAGACCGGGAGACCCAGTACTTC	CASSLGPSGDRETQYF
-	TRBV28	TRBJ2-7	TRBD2	TGTGCCAGCAGTCCACCCGGGACTAGGAGCTCCTACGAGCAGTACTTC	CASSPPGTRSSYEQYF